This T cell receptor (beta chain) is from a study of cytotoxic CD8 clonotypes in ibrutinib-treated CLL. About the research overall: The study recorded mean values of about 260,000 productive templates and approximately 100,000 productive rearrangements per sample.

Here immunoSEQ multiplex PCR was the method, and the copy in TCRdb shows in-frame clones only, minus some. The sample records about 310,000 clones, around four fifths being singletons. The CDR3 runs 14 residues. Trimming shortened V by 3 bases and J by 2 bases, and 11 bases separated the two germline ends. Germline V gene sequence: CDR1 LNHDA, CDR2 SQIVND (reference sequence). About this clone itself: The antigen remains undetermined.

Study-level findings and limits: On treatment, the uncommon public clonotypes contracted or remained stable.

This sequence was found in a human donor with chronic lymphocytic leukemia. This chain uses TRBV19 with TRBJ2-7; the D is unclear. The sequenced sample was PBMCs, obtained before ibrutinib treatment. CDR3 in DNA: TGTGCCAGTAGTATCGGCTCGTTGGCCTACGAGCAGTACTTC. It is translated as CASSIGSLAYEQYF.